The present T cell receptor beta chain was sequenced within a study of T cell repertoires in cytomegalovirus infection. About the research overall: Both a matching HLA type and CMV infection were indicated by public TCR beta signatures.

Findings of the study overall: Carriage of CMV together with the relevant HLA was identifiable through cumulative public TCR beta family frequency. Predominance within the ex vivo response was attributable to HLA-C-restricted CMV-specific TCR beta clonotypes.

TCRdb processed the reads anew with MiXCR; each CDR3 protein has one entry. This table holds roughly 500,000 distinct CDR3 sequences, more than 15% found once. In the case of this clonotype: What it binds is not known.

The clonotype was recovered from a human donor in good health (CMV status not recorded). Some clones in this sample may be carry-over from other donors' samples. The sample taken for sequencing was CD8+ T cells from PBMCs.

CDR3 DNA sequence: TGCAGTGCCGCGCCTTCGGGGGAGCACTACGAGCAGTACTTC. Its translation: CSAAPSGEHYEQYF. The V call is TRBV20-1, the J call TRBJ2-7; tentatively, D is TRBD2 (6 bases). Germline CDR1 DFQATT, CDR2 SNEGSKA (reference sequence). The CDR3 has 14 residues. V was cut by 6 bases and J by 3 bases, with 18 bases left in between.